These T cell receptor beta chains were read from a single sample in a study of patients and donors after allogeneic stem cell transplantation. MiXCR, applied by TCRdb to the RT-PCR reads, yields one record per CDR3 protein. Counted here are hundreds of thousands of distinct CDR3 sequences, roughly 17% occurring once; the ten biggest clones make up 7.2%. Input material: blood, either unsorted or a sorted T cell fraction (not recorded which). The source is a human donor who was either an allogeneic HSCT recipient or a stem cell or donor lymphocyte infusion donor (not recorded which). It is not recorded whose cells these are; they may come from a transplant donor. Each CDR3 is given without its conserved first and last residue. The D gene is left open where the match is weak.

j_gene,d_gene,v_gene,CDR3aa
TRBJ1-3,.,TRBV15,ATSLSDGYSGNTIY
TRBJ1-3,.,TRBV7-3,ASSPGGGNTIY
TRBJ2-3,.,TRBV5-1,ASLREVGPDTQY
TRBJ1-5,TRBD1,TRBV20-1,SANPGQGHKDSNQPQH
TRBJ2-3,TRBD2,TRBV24-1,ATSDRTSPSGERDTQY
TRBJ2-3,.,TRBV7-3,ASSSGPSPDTQY
TRBJ2-3,.,TRBV7-2,ASIPASGSTDTQY
TRBJ2-5,TRBD2,TRBV3-1,ASSQLGLGETQY
TRBJ1-1,.,TRBV7-9,ASSLYLGRGNTEAF
TRBJ2-2,.,TRBV7-9,ASSLAHLEELF
TRBJ1-1,.,TRBV4-1,ASSQDQGDTRYTEAF
TRBJ2-6,.,TRBV6-5,ASSYSQSSGANVLT
TRBJ1-1,.,TRBV12-3/TRBV12-4,ASRRQQNTEAF
TRBJ2-7,TRBD2,TRBV7-2,ASRVSGGVTYEQY
TRBJ2-3,TRBD1,TRBV27,ASSSPRTGGTDTQY
TRBJ2-5,TRBD1,TRBV2,ASSRDRGQETQY
TRBJ2-7,TRBD2,TRBV9,ASSVEPGGTYEQY
TRBJ1-3,TRBD1,TRBV10-3,ASTGGPGNTIY
TRBJ1-2,.,TRBV20-1,SASRRSSGYT
TRBJ2-2,.,TRBV7-7,ASSPVATRDTGELF
TRBJ2-5,TRBD2,TRBV20-1,SAQREGLETQY
TRBJ1-2,.,TRBV20-1,SAREVEDNYGYT
TRBJ1-2,TRBD1,TRBV10-3,ATGALGTGGGYT
TRBJ2-1,.,TRBV3-1,ASSRTPTSSNEQF
TRBJ1-3,.,TRBV6-1,ASSHQGSGNTIY
TRBJ2-7,.,TRBV15,ATSRVGRPYEQY
TRBJ1-3,TRBD1,TRBV12-3/TRBV12-4,ASSLTGNGNTIY
TRBJ2-7,TRBD2,TRBV24-1,ATSDSQTSGGGEQY
TRBJ2-5,TRBD2,TRBV5-1,ASSLDVASGETQY
TRBJ2-7,TRBD2,TRBV20-1,SARLAGVVSYEQY
TRBJ2-7,TRBD1,TRBV4-2,ASSQEAGTGKYEQY
TRBJ1-1,.,TRBV5-1,ASSPGGVSEAF
TRBJ1-5,.,TRBV6-2/TRBV6-3,ASSGQSSNQPQH
TRBJ2-3,.,TRBV20-1,SARGEYPSTDTQY
TRBJ2-5,.,TRBV12-3/TRBV12-4,ASSERQTQY
TRBJ2-5,TRBD2,TRBV12-3/TRBV12-4,ASSLGAGGPETQY
TRBJ1-4,TRBD1,TRBV2,ASSAKGQGNEKLF
TRBJ2-7,.,TRBV4-1,ASSQGGAAPTYEQY
TRBJ2-2,TRBD1,TRBV19,ASSIGQGYSNTGELF
TRBJ1-2,.,TRBV2,TRLEGESNYGYT
TRBJ2-7,TRBD1,TRBV25-1,ASKGQGGPYEQY
TRBJ1-2,TRBD1,TRBV10-3,AISESGGQATTNYGYT
TRBJ1-1,.,TRBV14,ASSQGVVNTEAF